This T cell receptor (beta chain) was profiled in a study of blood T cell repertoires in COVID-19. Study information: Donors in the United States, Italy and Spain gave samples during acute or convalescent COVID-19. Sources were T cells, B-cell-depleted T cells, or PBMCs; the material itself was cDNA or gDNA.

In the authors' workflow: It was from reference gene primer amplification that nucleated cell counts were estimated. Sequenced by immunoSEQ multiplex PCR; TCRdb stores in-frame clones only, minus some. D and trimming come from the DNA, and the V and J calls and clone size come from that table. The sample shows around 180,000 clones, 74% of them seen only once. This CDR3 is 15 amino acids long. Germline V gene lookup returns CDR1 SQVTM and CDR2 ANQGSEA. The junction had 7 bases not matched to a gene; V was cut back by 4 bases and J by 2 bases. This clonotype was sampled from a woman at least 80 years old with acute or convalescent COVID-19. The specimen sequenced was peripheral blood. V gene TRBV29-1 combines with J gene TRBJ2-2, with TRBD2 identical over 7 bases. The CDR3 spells CSVGSGAQNTGELFF. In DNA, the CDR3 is TGCAGCGTTGGGAGCGGGGCCCAAAACACCGGGGAGCTGTTTTTT.